The clone carrying this T cell receptor (beta chain) appeared many times. What it recognizes is unknown. CD8+CD57+ cell expansion had been shown by flow cytometry in patients chosen for sequencing. The patients all had a severe acquired aplastic anemia diagnosis. When blood sampling took place, the patients had received no therapy. According to the study, genomic DNA was the template for TCR beta VDJ and CDR3 profiling. From the reads, TCRdb called clonotypes with MiXCR, one entry per CDR3 protein. This table has roughly 500,000 distinct CDR3 sequences, around 30% appearing once. These data originate in a study of CD8+CD57+ T cells in acquired aplastic anemia. Study-level results: With respect to CD8+ Simpson's diversity, patients and controls did not differ significantly.

The germline V gene has CDR1 MGHDK and CDR2 SYGVNS. The V end was cut by 3 bases, the J end by 3 bases, with 8 bases between. CDR3 length: 13 residues. The sequenced sample was sorted CD4+, CD8+, or CD8+CD57+ T cells (not recorded which) from PBMCs. The receptor was derived from a human donor with aplastic anemia. The chain has TRBV25-1 and TRBJ1-2; D uncertain. CDR3 amino acids: CASSDGSYYGYTF. The CDR3 bases are TGTGCCAGCAGTGATGGGAGTTACTATGGCTACACCTTC.